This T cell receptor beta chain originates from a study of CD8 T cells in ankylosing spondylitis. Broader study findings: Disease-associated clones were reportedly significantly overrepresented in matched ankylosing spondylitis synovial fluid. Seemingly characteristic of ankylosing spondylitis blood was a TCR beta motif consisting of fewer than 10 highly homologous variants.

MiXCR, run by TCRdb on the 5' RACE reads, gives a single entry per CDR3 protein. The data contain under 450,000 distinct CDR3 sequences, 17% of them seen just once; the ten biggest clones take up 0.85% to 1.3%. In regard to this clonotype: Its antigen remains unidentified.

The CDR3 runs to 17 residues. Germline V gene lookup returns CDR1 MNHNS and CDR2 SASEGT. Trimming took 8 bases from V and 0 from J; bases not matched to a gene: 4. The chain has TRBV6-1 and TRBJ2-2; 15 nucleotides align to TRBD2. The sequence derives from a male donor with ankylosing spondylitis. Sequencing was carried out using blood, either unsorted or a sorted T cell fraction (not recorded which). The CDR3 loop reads CASLGTSGGTNTGELFF. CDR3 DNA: TGTGCCAGCCTCGGGACTAGCGGGGGGACGAACACCGGGGAGCTGTTTTTT.